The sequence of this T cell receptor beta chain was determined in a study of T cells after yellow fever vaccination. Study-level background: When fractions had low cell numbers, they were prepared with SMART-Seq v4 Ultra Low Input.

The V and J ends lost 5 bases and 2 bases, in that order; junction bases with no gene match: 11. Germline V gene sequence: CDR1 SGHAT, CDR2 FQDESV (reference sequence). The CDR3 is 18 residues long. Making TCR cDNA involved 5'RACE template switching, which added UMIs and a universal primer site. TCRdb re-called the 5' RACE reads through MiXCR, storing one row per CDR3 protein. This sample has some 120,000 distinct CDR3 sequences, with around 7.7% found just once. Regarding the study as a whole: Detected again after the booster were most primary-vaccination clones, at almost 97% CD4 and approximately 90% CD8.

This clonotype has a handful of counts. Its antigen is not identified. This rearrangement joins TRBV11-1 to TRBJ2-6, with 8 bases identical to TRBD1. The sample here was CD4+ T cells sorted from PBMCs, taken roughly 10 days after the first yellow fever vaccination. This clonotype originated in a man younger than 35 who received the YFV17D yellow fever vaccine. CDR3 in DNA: TGTGCCAGCAGCACCCGCCGGACAGGGAACGCTGGGGCCAACGTCCTGACTTTC. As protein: CASSTRRTGNAGANVLTF.